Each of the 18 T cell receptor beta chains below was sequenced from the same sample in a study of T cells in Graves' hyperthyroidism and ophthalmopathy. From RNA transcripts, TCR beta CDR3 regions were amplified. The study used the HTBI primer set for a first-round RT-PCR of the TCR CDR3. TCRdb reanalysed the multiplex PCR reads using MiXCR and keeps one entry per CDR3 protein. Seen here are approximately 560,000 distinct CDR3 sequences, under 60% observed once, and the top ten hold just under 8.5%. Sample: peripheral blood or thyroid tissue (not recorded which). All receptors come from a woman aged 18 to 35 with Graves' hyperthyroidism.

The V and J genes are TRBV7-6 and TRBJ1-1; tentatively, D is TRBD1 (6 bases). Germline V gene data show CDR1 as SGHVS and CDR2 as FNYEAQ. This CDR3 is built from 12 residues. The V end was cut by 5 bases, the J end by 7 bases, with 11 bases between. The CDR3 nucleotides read TGTGCCAGCAGCAGGGGGGACAATGAAGCTTTCTTT. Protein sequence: CASSRGDNEAFF. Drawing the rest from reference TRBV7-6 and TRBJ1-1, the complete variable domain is GAGVSQSPRYKVTKRGQDVALRCDPISGHVSLYWYRQALGQGPEFLTYFNYEAQQDKSGLPNDRFSAERPEGSISTLTIQRTEQRDSAMYRCASSRGDNEAFFGQGTRLTVV.

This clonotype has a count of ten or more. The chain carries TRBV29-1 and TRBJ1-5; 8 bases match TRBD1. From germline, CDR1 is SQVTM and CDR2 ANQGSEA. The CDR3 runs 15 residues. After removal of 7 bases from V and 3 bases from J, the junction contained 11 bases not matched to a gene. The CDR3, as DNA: TGCAGCGCTTCAACCGGGACAGGAGACAATCAGCCCCAGCATTTT. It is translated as CSASTGTGDNQPQHF.

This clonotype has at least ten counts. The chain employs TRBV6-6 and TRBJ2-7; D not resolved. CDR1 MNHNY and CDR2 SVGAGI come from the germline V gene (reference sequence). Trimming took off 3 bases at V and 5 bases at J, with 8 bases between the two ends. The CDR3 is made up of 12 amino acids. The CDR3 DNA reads TGTGCCAGCAGTTATATCCCCCACGAGCAGTACTTC. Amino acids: CASSYIPHEQYF.

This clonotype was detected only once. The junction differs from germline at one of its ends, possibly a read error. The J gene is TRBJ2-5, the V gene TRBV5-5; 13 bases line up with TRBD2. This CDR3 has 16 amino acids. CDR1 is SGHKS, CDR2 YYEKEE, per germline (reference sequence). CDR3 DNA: TGCGCCAGCAGCTTGTCGACTAGCGGGAGGAGAGAGACCCAGTACTTC. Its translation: CASSLSTSGRRETQYF.

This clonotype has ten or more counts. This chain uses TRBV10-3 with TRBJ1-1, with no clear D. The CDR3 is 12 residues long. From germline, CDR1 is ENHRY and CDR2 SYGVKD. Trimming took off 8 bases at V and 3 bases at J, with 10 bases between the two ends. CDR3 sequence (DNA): TGTGCCATCTTAGGTGCGGACACTGAAGCTTTCTTT. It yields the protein CAILGADTEAFF.

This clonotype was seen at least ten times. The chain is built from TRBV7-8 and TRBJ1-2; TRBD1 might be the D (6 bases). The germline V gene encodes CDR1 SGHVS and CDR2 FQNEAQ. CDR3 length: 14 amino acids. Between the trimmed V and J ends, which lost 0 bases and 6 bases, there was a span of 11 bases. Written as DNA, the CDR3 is TGTGCCAGCAGCTTAGCCAACAGGGTTAATGGCTACACCTTC. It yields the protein CASSLANRVNGYTF.

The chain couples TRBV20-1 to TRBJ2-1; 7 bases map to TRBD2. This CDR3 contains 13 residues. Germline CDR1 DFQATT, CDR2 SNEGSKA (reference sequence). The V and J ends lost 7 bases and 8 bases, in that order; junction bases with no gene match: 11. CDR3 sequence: CSVPRAGVDEQFF. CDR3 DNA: TGCAGTGTCCCACGGGCGGGAGTGGATGAGCAGTTCTTC.

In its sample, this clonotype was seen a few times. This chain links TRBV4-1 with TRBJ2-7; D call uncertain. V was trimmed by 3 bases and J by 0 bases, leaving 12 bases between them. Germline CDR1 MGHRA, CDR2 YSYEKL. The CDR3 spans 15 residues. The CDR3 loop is CASSQAGIVSYEQYF. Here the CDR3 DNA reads TGCGCCAGCAGCCAGGCTGGTATCGTCTCCTACGAGCAGTACTTC.

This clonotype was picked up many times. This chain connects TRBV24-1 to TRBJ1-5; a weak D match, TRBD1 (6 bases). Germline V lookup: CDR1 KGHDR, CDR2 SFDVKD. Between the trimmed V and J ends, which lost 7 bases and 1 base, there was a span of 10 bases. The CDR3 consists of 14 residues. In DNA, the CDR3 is TGTGCCACCAGGGGACATCAAAGCAATCAGCCCCAGCATTTT. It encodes CATRGHQSNQPQHF.

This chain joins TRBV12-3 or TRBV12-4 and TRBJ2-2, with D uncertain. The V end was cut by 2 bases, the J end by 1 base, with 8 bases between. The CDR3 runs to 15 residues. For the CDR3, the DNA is TGTGCCAGCAGTTTAAGGGCTATGAACACCGGGGAGCTGTTTTTT. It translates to CASSLRAMNTGELFF.

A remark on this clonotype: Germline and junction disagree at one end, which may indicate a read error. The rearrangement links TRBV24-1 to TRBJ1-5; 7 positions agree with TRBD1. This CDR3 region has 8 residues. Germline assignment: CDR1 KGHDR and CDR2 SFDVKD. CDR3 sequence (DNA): TGTGCCACCAGGGACAGGTATTTT. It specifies CATRDRYF.

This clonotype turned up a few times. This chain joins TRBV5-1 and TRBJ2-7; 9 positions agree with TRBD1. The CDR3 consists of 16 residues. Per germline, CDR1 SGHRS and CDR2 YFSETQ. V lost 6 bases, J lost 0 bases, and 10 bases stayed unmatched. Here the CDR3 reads CASTPGTGRGSYEQYF. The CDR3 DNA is TGCGCCAGCACCCCTGGGACAGGGAGGGGCTCCTACGAGCAGTACTTC. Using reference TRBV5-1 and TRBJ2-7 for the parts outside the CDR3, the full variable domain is KAGVTQTPRYLIKTRGQQVTLSCSPISGHRSVSWYQQTPGQGLQFLFEYFSETQRNKGNFPGRFSGRQFSNSRSEMNVSTLELGDSALYLCASTPGTGRGSYEQYFGPGTRLTVT.

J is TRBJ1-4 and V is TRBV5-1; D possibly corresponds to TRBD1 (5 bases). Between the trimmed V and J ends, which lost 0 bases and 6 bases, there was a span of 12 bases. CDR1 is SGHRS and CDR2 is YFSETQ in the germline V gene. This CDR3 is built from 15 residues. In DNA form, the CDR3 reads TGCGCCAGCAGCTTGGGGCAGGGAAGTTATGAAAAACTGTTTTTT. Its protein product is CASSLGQGSYEKLFF.

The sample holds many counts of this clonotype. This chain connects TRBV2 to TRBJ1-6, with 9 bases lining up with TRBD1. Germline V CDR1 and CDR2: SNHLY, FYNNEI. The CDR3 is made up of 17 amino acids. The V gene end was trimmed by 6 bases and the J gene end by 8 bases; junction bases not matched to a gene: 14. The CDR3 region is CASSGRDRASLHSPLHF. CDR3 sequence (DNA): TGTGCCAGCAGCGGAAGGGACAGGGCTTCGCTGCATTCACCCCTCCACTTT. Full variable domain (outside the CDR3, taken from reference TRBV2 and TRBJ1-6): EPEVTQTPSHQVTQMGQEVILRCVPISNHLYFYWYRQILGQKVEFLVSFYNNEISEKSEIFDDQFSVERPDGSNFTLKIRSTKLEDSAMYFCASSGRDRASLHSPLHFGNGTRLTVT.

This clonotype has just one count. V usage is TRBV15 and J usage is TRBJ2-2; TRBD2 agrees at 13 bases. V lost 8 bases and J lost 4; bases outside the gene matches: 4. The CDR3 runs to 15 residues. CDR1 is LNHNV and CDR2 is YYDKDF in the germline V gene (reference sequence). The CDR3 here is CATGLAGVSTGELFF. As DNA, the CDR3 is TGTGCCACCGGACTAGCGGGAGTGAGCACCGGGGAGCTGTTTTTT.

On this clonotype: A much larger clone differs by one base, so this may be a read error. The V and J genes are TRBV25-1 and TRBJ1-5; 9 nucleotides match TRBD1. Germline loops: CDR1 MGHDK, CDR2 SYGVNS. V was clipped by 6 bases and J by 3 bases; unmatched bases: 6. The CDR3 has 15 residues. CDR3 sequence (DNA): TGTGCCAGCAGCGGGGGGGACAGGGTCAATCAGCCCCAGCATTTT. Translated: CASSGGDRVNQPQHF.

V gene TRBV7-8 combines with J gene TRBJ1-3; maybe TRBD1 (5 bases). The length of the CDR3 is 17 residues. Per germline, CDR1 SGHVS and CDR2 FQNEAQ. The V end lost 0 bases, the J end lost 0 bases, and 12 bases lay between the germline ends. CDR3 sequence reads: CASSLAPGRSSGNTIYF. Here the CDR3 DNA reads TGTGCCAGCAGCTTAGCCCCGGGACGGAGCTCTGGAAACACCATATATTTT.

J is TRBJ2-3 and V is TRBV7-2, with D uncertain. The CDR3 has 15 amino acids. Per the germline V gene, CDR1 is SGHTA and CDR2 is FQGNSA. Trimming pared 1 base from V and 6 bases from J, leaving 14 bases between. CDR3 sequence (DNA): TGTGCCAGCAGCTTAGAACTAACCCCTAGGGATACGCAGTATTTT. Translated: CASSLELTPRDTQYF.